These 25 T cell receptor beta chains originate from one sample sequenced in a study of shared clonotypes between healthy human individuals. As defined, naive CD8 cells were CD45RO-negative and positively selected for CCR7, with terminally differentiated effector memory CD45RA+ cells excluded. Repertoires were generated with immunoSEQ multiplex PCR, while TCRdb's copy carries only in-frame clones and drops some. The table shows approximately 2,000,000 clones, with approximately 92% occurring only once. What was sequenced was naive CD8+ T cells from PBMCs. The receptor source for this set is a man between 18 and 35 years old in good health. Some clones in this sample may be carry-over from other donors' samples.

The CDR3 spells CASSFGVGSEAFF. Here the CDR3 DNA reads TGTGCCAGCAGCTTTGGGGTCGGCTCTGAAGCTTTCTTT. The V and J genes are TRBV7-9 and TRBJ1-1, with D uncertain. The CDR3 spans 13 residues. Germline CDR1 is SEHNR and CDR2 is FQNEAQ (reference sequence). With 3 bases removed from V and 6 bases from J, the gap between germline ends came to 11 bases.

This clone was seen once. This chain connects TRBV7-8 to TRBJ2-1; 10 nucleotides match TRBD2. V shed 1 base and J 7 bases; nucleotides not matched to a gene: 7. The CDR3 contains 16 residues. Germline V gene lookup returns CDR1 SGHVS and CDR2 FQNEAQ. CDR3 bases: TGTGCCAGCAGCTTAGGTCTAGCGGGAGTTGCAAATGAGCAGTTCTTC. Amino acids: CASSLGLAGVANEQFF. Using reference TRBV7-8 and TRBJ2-1 for the parts outside the CDR3, the full variable domain is GAGVSQSPRYKVAKRGQDVALRCDPISGHVSLFWYQQALGQGPEFLTYFQNEAQLDKSGLPSDRFFAERPEGSVSTLKIQRTQQEDSAVYLCASSLGLAGVANEQFFGPGTRLTVL.

This chain connects TRBV7-8 to TRBJ2-2, with D tentatively TRBD1 or TRBD2 (5 bases each). V dropped 1 base and J dropped 3 bases, with 9 bases sitting between them. In germline, CDR1 is SGHVS, CDR2 FQNEAQ. This CDR3 spans 15 amino acids. This CDR3 is CASSLGGRDTGELFF. In nucleotides, the CDR3 is TGTGCCAGCAGCTTAGGGGGACGTGACACCGGGGAGCTGTTTTTT.

This chain links TRBV7-9 with TRBJ2-3; D gene unclear. The CDR3 consists of 15 residues. V was cut by 5 bases and J by 2 bases, with 14 bases left in between. Germline V lookup: CDR1 SEHNR, CDR2 FQNEAQ (reference sequence). CDR3 sequence: CASSLNPGPTDTQYF. Here the CDR3 DNA reads TGTGCCAGCAGCCTAAACCCGGGCCCCACAGATACGCAGTATTTT.

This chain links TRBV27 with TRBJ2-7; 9 bases match TRBD1. Trimming at V came to 0 bases and at J to 7 bases, leaving 10 bases not matched to a gene. Germline-derived CDR1 and CDR2 are MNHEY and SMNVEV (reference sequence). This CDR3 comprises 16 residues. In DNA, the CDR3 is TGTGCCAGCAGTTTATCGCCCGGGACAGGGAACAAGGAGCAGTACTTC. It specifies CASSLSPGTGNKEQYF.

The chain couples TRBV6-1 to TRBJ2-7; D might be TRBD2 (6 bases). V was shortened by 5 bases and J by 2 bases, with 13 bases between the two germline ends. Germline values: CDR1 MNHNS, CDR2 SASEGT. This CDR3 spans 14 amino acids. The DNA of the CDR3 is TGTGCCAGCAGTCCCTTAGCGGTAACCTACGAGCAGTACTTC. It specifies CASSPLAVTYEQYF.

The V gene is TRBV5-6, the J gene TRBJ2-3; 11 positions match TRBD2. This CDR3 comprises 16 residues. CDR1 and CDR2 (germline): SGHDT, YYEEEE. V shed 1 base, J shed 6 bases, and the junction held 7 bases outside the gene matches. This CDR3 reads CASSLFLAGGTDTQYF. CDR3 nucleotides: TGTGCCAGCAGCTTGTTTCTAGCGGGAGGTACGGATACGCAGTATTTT.

CDR3 DNA sequence: TGTGCCAGCAGCTTACTGGGACTAGCGGGAAACGAGCAGTACTTC. Amino acids: CASSLLGLAGNEQYF. The gene calls are TRBV7-6 and TRBJ2-7, with 13 bases fitting TRBD2. Germline V CDR1 and CDR2: SGHVS, FNYEAQ. The trim removed 2 bases at V and 5 bases at J, leaving 3 bases unmatched. CDR3 size: 15 residues.

The V call is TRBV4-1, the J call TRBJ2-1, with TRBD2 as a possible D gene (5 bases). Germline V lookup: CDR1 MGHRA, CDR2 YSYEKL. The CDR3 covers 16 residues. Deletions cut 0 bases from V and 8 bases from J, with 17 bases between. As DNA, the CDR3 is TGCGCCAGCAGCCAAGAACTGACCCGACTAATCCATGAGCAGTTCTTC. As protein: CASSQELTRLIHEQFF.

This sequence joins TRBV28 and TRBJ1-2; D not certain. The germline V gene has CDR1 MDHEN and CDR2 SYDVKM. This CDR3 contains 14 residues. Trimming took 4 bases from V and 8 from J, leaving 17 bases between them. CDR3 region: CASSSFRTRGGYTF. The DNA for the CDR3 is TGTGCCAGCAGTTCTTTCCGGACCAGAGGCGGCTACACCTTC.

The table lists this clone with a count of one. J is TRBJ2-1 and V is TRBV9; 10 positions match TRBD2. Germline V lookup: CDR1 SGDLS, CDR2 YYNGEE. The CDR3 loop spans 15 amino acids. V was clipped by 4 bases and J by 4 bases; unmatched bases: 5. The CDR3 sequence is CASSYGLAEYNEQFF. The CDR3 nucleotides read TGTGCCAGCAGCTACGGACTAGCGGAATACAATGAGCAGTTCTTC.

The rearrangement uses TRBV27 and TRBJ2-1; 8 bases match TRBD2. The germline CDR1 and CDR2 sequences are MNHEY and SMNVEV (reference sequence). CDR3 size: 17 residues. The J segment lost 4 bases and the V segment lost 6 bases, leaving 14 bases of the junction unmatched. DNA for the CDR3: TGTGCCAGCAGCCCTTGGGCCAGCGGGAGTTCGTACAATGAGCAGTTCTTC. This codes for CASSPWASGSSYNEQFF.

This clone was seen just once. This chain connects TRBV11-2 to TRBJ1-1; TRBD1 might be the D (5 bases). The V gene's germline CDR1 is SGHAT and CDR2 FQNNGV. Trimming cost V 5 bases and J 4 bases, with 14 bases left between them. The CDR3 is 14 residues long. CDR3 coding DNA: TGTGCCAGCAGCCGACGTGGCGGGACCACTGAAGCTTTCTTT. This gives the protein CASSRRGGTTEAFF.

The chain has TRBV28 and TRBJ2-3; 8 bases match TRBD2. Germline V gene lookup returns CDR1 MDHEN and CDR2 SYDVKM. Unmatched junction bases numbered 5, after V lost 6 bases and J lost 3 bases. This CDR3 has 14 amino acids. The CDR3 here is CASSQAGVTDTQYF. The CDR3 region has the DNA TGTGCCAGCAGCCAAGCGGGAGTAACAGATACGCAGTATTTT.

This clone appeared a single time. This same CDR3 is encoded by further DNA sequences in the sample. This sequence joins TRBV4-2 and TRBJ1-3; D remains ambiguous. CDR1 is LGHNA, CDR2 YNFKEQ, per germline. The CDR3 consists of 13 residues. V dropped 3 bases and J dropped 3 bases, with 6 bases sitting between them. Here the CDR3 reads CASSQGLGNTIYF. The DNA for the CDR3 is TGTGCCAGCAGCCAGGGCCTTGGAAACACCATATATTTT.

The chain joins TRBV4-3 to TRBJ2-2; D remains unclear. CDR1 and CDR2 (germline): LGHNA, YSLEER. CDR3 size: 14 residues. The V and J ends lost 1 base and 4 bases respectively, with 7 bases between them. The DNA of the CDR3 is TGCGCCAGCAGCCAAGGCAGCGTCACCGGGGAGCTGTTTTTT. The encoded protein is CASSQGSVTGELFF.

The chain carries TRBV9 and TRBJ1-1; D gene ambiguous. The V gene's germline CDR1 is SGDLS and CDR2 YYNGEE. Trimming left V 0 bases short and J 5 bases short, with 14 bases between. The CDR3 sequence is 15 residues long. The CDR3 spells CASSVGRVQGTEAFF. The CDR3 DNA reads TGTGCCAGCAGCGTAGGGCGAGTTCAAGGAACTGAAGCTTTCTTT.

In the case of this clone: Within the sample, other DNA sequences also encode this same CDR3. V and J are TRBV7-9 and TRBJ2-7; D tentatively reads TRBD1 or TRBD2 (5 bases each). Deletions cut 2 bases from V and 0 bases from J, with 11 bases between. The CDR3 runs to 15 residues. Germline CDR1 and CDR2: SEHNR and FQNEAQ (reference sequence). Here the CDR3 reads CASSLLQGPSYEQYF. The CDR3 nucleotides read TGTGCCAGCAGCTTACTCCAGGGACCCTCCTACGAGCAGTACTTC.

The V gene is TRBV27, the J gene TRBJ2-5; 12 nucleotides match TRBD2. The CDR3 totals 16 residues. The ends lost 5 bases at V and 4 bases at J; junction bases unmatched: 8. The germline V gene encodes CDR1 MNHEY and CDR2 SMNVEV (reference sequence). This CDR3 reads CASSHRTSGIPETQYF. The DNA of the CDR3 is TGTGCCAGCAGTCACCGGACTAGCGGGATCCCAGAGACCCAGTACTTC.

The rearrangement joins TRBV11-1 to TRBJ2-1; D unresolved. The CDR3 is 17 residues long. CDR1 and CDR2 (germline): SGHAT, FQDESV (reference sequence). Trimming pared 1 base from V and 2 bases from J, leaving 15 bases between. CDR3 bases: TGTGCCAGCAGCTTAGAGGGAAGGAGTCTCCCCTACAATGAGCAGTTCTTC. This sequence encodes CASSLEGRSLPYNEQFF.

V and J are TRBV6-1 and TRBJ1-4, with D possibly being TRBD1 (5 bases). CDR1 is MNHNS, CDR2 SASEGT, per germline. With 0 bases removed from V and 3 bases from J, the gap between germline ends came to 11 bases. This CDR3 has 16 residues. CDR3 region: CASSEARGGANEKLFF. The DNA for the CDR3 is TGTGCCAGCAGTGAAGCGAGGGGCGGGGCTAATGAAAAACTGTTTTTT.

The CDR3 region has the DNA TGTGCCAGCAGCTTATTTGACAAGACTATAGGCAATGAGCAGTTCTTC. Its protein is CASSLFDKTIGNEQFF. The chain is built from TRBV5-4 and TRBJ2-1; D is possibly TRBD2 (5 bases). Trimming took off 2 bases at V and 6 bases at J, with 18 bases between the two ends. This CDR3 region has 16 residues. The V gene's germline CDR1 is SGHNT and CDR2 YYREEE (reference sequence).

A remark on this clone: The sample holds other DNA sequences that translate to the same CDR3. The chain is built from TRBV28 and TRBJ2-7; D is perhaps TRBD2 (6 bases). V lost 3 bases and J 3 bases, leaving 12 bases between the germline ends. CDR1 and CDR2 (germline): MDHEN, SYDVKM. CDR3 length equals 14 residues. CDR3 sequence reads: CASSFQGGGYEQYF. CDR3 DNA sequence: TGTGCCAGCAGTTTTCAGGGAGGCGGCTACGAGCAGTACTTC. The full variable domain, in which reference TRBV28 and TRBJ2-7 provide the parts outside the CDR3, is DVKVTQSSRYLVKRTGEKVFLECVQDMDHENMFWYRQDPGLGLRLIYFSYDVKMKEKGDIPEGYSVSREKKERFSLILESASTNQTSMYLCASSFQGGGYEQYFGPGTRLTVT.

The V call is TRBV30, the J call TRBJ2-3, with 9 bases identical to TRBD2. V gave up 7 bases and J gave up 2 bases; unmatched junction bases: 10. Germline values: CDR1 GTSNPN, CDR2 SVGIG (reference sequence). The CDR3 totals 15 residues. The CDR3 nucleotides are TGTGCCTCGAGGGTAGCGGGAGTAAACACAGATACGCAGTATTTT. This codes for CASRVAGVNTDTQYF.

This rearrangement joins TRBV6-1 to TRBJ1-1; D call uncertain. This CDR3 is built from 17 residues. Germline CDR1 MNHNS, CDR2 SASEGT. Trimming shortened V by 3 bases and J by 1 base, and 18 bases separated the two germline ends. The CDR3, as DNA: TGTGCCAGCAGTGACCCCGTTCTGAGGCCGGGGAACACTGAAGCTTTCTTT. It translates to CASSDPVLRPGNTEAFF.